The present TCR beta chain was sequenced within a study of T cells after yellow fever vaccination. As for this clonotype: Its antigen remains unidentified.

Study results and limitations: Booster sampling recovered most clones from primary vaccination (96% CD4, over 75% CD8).

Synthesis of TCR cDNA relied on 5'RACE template switching, which attached a universal primer site and UMIs. TCRdb passed the 5' RACE reads through MiXCR, listing each CDR3 protein once. Here the sample spans around 260,000 distinct CDR3 sequences, around 5.2% being singletons. The origin of this receptor is a man between 18 and 35 years old who received the YFV17D yellow fever vaccine. The source was CD4+ T cells sorted from PBMCs, collected on the day of the yellow fever booster vaccination.

This chain's CDR3 is CASSRKLSGGAVVQFF. CDR3 coding DNA: TGTGCCAGCAGCCGCAAACTCAGCGGGGGGGCTGTTGTGCAGTTCTTC. The J gene is TRBJ2-1, the V gene TRBV5-5, with TRBD2 matching 10 bases. The V and J ends lost 4 bases and 12 bases, in that order; junction bases with no gene match: 16. The CDR3 has 16 amino acids. CDR1 is SGHKS, CDR2 YYEKEE, per germline (reference sequence).